This TCR beta chain derives from a study of early T cells in non-severe SARS-CoV-2 infection. Unique molecular identifier tags were affixed to discrete cDNA molecules. One entry per CDR3 protein results from TCRdb running MiXCR on the 5' RACE reads. Of 46,000 or so distinct CDR3 sequences detected, less than 8.5% appear once; the ten largest clones hold 8% to 9.5%. This clonotype was picked up many times. Germline assignment: CDR1 LGHNA and CDR2 YSLEER. V lost 6 bases and J lost 4; bases outside the gene matches: 14. The CDR3 loop spans 16 amino acids. The TCR comes from an adult who was a healthcare worker with PCR-confirmed SARS-CoV-2 infection or an uninfected control (not recorded which). The chain links TRBV4-3 to TRBJ1-1; TRBD1 matches at 7 bases. The sequenced sample consisted of whole blood. The CDR3 loop is CASSIGEGTGVTEAFF. The CDR3 DNA reads TGCGCCAGCAGTATAGGGGAGGGTACAGGGGTCACTGAAGCTTTCTTT.